Below are 26 T cell receptor beta chains sequenced from a single sample in a study of cytomegalovirus exposure and HLA in healthy donors (dated by TCRdb to about 2017). Receptor libraries were prepared by the immunoSEQ multiplex PCR assay. For the multiplex PCR, a mixture combining 60 forward primers for TCR Vbeta segments and 13 reverse primers for TCR Jbeta segments was used. This is the immuneACCESS table as TCRdb keeps it, with only in-frame sequences that have V and J called. A part of the clones is gone; compared with another copy, unresolved V genes explain less than half, and the rest is unexplained. This sample's clone table shows over 150,000 clones. The ten largest clones represent 0.74% of the sample. Sequencing was done on a sample of PBMCs. These receptors were collected from a boy aged 10-17 years in good health and CMV-seronegative.

The chain has TRBV6-1 and TRBJ2-7; possible D gene TRBD2, 6 bases. With 6 bases removed from V and 1 base from J, the gap between germline ends came to 13 bases. CDR1 MNHNS and CDR2 SASEGT come from the germline V gene. The CDR3 spans 14 residues. CDR3 nucleotide sequence: TGTGCCAGCAGGGTTGGAGGGGTATCCTACGAGCAGTACTTC. The encoded protein is CASRVGGVSYEQYF.

The chain links TRBV28 to TRBJ1-2; D might be TRBD1 (5 bases). The CDR3 is made up of 16 amino acids. In germline, CDR1 is MDHEN, CDR2 SYDVKM. V gave up 6 bases and J gave up 0 bases, with 17 bases separating them. The CDR3 is CASSRGGVSPNYGYTF. CDR3 DNA sequence: TGTGCCAGCAGCCGGGGGGGGGTCTCCCCTAACTATGGCTACACCTTC.

A word on this clone: At one end the junction does not follow the germline gene, possibly because of a read error. The chain recombines TRBV19 with TRBJ2-7; TRBD1 matches 7 bases. There are 15 residues in the CDR3. The germline V gene encodes CDR1 LNHDA and CDR2 SQIVND (reference sequence). This chain's CDR3 is CASSIGDSGSCEQYF. Here the CDR3 DNA reads TGTGCCAGTAGTATAGGGGACAGTGGCTCCTGCGAGCAGTACTTC.

The V gene is TRBV5-1, the J gene TRBJ1-1; 12 bases match TRBD1. The CDR3 length is 15 residues. V was pared by 3 bases and J by 5 bases, with 5 bases of the junction left unmatched. CDR1 and CDR2 (germline): SGHRS, YFSETQ. Here the CDR3 reads CASSSGQGARTEAFF. CDR3 sequence (DNA): TGCGCCAGCAGCTCGGGACAGGGGGCGAGGACTGAAGCTTTCTTT.

The chain employs TRBV15 and TRBJ2-3, with 12 bases aligning to TRBD2. J gave up 5 bases and V 2 bases, and 11 bases lay outside the gene matches. The germline gives CDR1 LNHNV, CDR2 YYDKDF (reference sequence). This CDR3 has 18 residues. CDR3 sequence (DNA): TGTGCCACCAGCAGACCGCCTCGACTAGCGGGGGTTCGAGATACGCAGTATTTT. Translation: CATSRPPRLAGVRDTQYF.

The chain employs TRBV18 and TRBJ1-2, with TRBD1 matching 7 bases. The CDR3 is 12 residues long. CDR1 KGHSH and CDR2 LQKENI come from the germline V gene. V gave up 6 bases and J gave up 6 bases; unmatched junction bases: 4. CDR3 in amino acids: CASSIDRDGYTF. Here the CDR3 DNA reads TGTGCCAGCTCGATTGACAGGGATGGCTACACCTTC.

The rearrangement links TRBV18 to TRBJ2-3; 11 bases agree with TRBD1. CDR1 KGHSH and CDR2 LQKENI come from the germline V gene. This CDR3 is 14 amino acids long. V lost 5 bases to trimming and J lost 10 bases; unmatched junction nucleotides: 8. The CDR3 spells CASSEDRGLDAQYF. CDR3 in DNA: TGTGCCAGCTCAGAGGACAGGGGGCTTGATGCGCAGTATTTT.

V and J are TRBV5-4 and TRBJ1-3, with TRBD1 matching 11 bases. The V gene end was trimmed by 2 bases and the J gene end by 2 bases; junction bases not matched to a gene: 6. The germline gives CDR1 SGHNT, CDR2 YYREEE (reference sequence). This CDR3 comprises 17 residues. The CDR3: CASSFGQGARTGNTIYF. DNA of the CDR3: TGTGCCAGCAGCTTCGGACAGGGGGCGCGGACTGGAAACACCATATATTTT.

This chain joins TRBV6-1 and TRBJ2-1; 13 nucleotides align to TRBD2. This CDR3 spans 15 amino acids. The J segment lost 10 bases and the V segment lost 6 bases, leaving 9 bases of the junction unmatched. Per germline, CDR1 MNHNS and CDR2 SASEGT. CDR3 loop: CASSSTSGGANEQFF. The CDR3 DNA reads as TGTGCCAGCAGCTCTACTAGCGGGGGGGCCAACGAGCAGTTCTTC.

V gene TRBV27 combines with J gene TRBJ2-3, with D hard to call. The germline V gene has CDR1 MNHEY and CDR2 SMNVEV (reference sequence). Trimming shortened V by 6 bases and J by 6 bases, and 13 bases separated the two germline ends. The CDR3 runs to 13 residues. The CDR3 DNA sequence: TGTGCCAGCAGCCAAACTCTCACCGATACGCAGTATTTT. Protein sequence: CASSQTLTDTQYF.

The chain uses TRBV6-6 and TRBJ2-2, with D unresolved. The CDR3 totals 13 residues. V lost 6 bases to trimming and J lost 4 bases, with 9 bases between them. The germline gives CDR1 MNHNY, CDR2 SVGAGI (reference sequence). CDR3 amino acids: CASRTSTTGELFF. DNA for the CDR3: TGTGCCAGCAGGACAAGTACCACCGGGGAGCTGTTTTTT.

The rearrangement uses TRBV2 and TRBJ2-7, with 8 bases identical to TRBD1. Germline V gene sequence: CDR1 SNHLY, CDR2 FYNNEI. With 6 bases clipped from V and 3 bases from J, the junction kept 1 base outside the gene matches. The length of the CDR3 is 12 residues. In DNA form, the CDR3 reads TGTGCCAGCAGCGGACAGGGCTACGAGCAGTACTTC. It is translated as CASSGQGYEQYF. Drawing the rest from reference TRBV2 and TRBJ2-7, the complete variable domain is EPEVTQTPSHQVTQMGQEVILRCVPISNHLYFYWYRQILGQKVEFLVSFYNNEISEKSEIFDDQFSVERPDGSNFTLKIRSTKLEDSAMYFCASSGQGYEQYFGPGTRLTVT.

V usage is TRBV30 and J usage is TRBJ1-6, with TRBD1 matching over 10 bases. The CDR3 is 13 amino acids. The V gene end was trimmed by 6 bases and the J gene end by 10 bases; junction bases not matched to a gene: 6. The germline CDR1 and CDR2 sequences are GTSNPN and SVGIG (reference sequence). The CDR3 DNA reads as TGTGCCTGTGGACAGGGGGGAGACTCACCCCTCCACTTT. It encodes CACGQGGDSPLHF.

V is TRBV19 and J is TRBJ2-6; D remains unclear. In germline, CDR1 is LNHDA, CDR2 SQIVND (reference sequence). The CDR3 runs 15 residues. V lost 1 base to trimming and J lost 1 base, with 5 bases between them. CDR3 in DNA: TGTGCCAGTAGTATAGTCCATTCTGGGGCCAACGTCCTGACTTTC. It codes for CASSIVHSGANVLTF.

The V call is TRBV30, the J call TRBJ1-1, with 10 bases aligning to TRBD1. The CDR3 loop spans 14 amino acids. Per the germline V gene, CDR1 is GTSNPN and CDR2 is SVGIG (reference sequence). V dropped 3 bases and J dropped 8; count of bases not matched to a gene: 9. CDR3 sequence: CAWRTRQGATEAFF. CDR3 sequence (DNA): TGTGCCTGGAGGACTAGACAGGGGGCGACAGAAGCTTTCTTT.

The chain combines TRBV2 with TRBJ2-7; D gene uncertain. This CDR3 is built from 17 residues. CDR1 SNHLY and CDR2 FYNNEI come from the germline V gene. The V and J ends lost 4 bases and 0 bases respectively, with 19 bases between them. The CDR3 coding sequence is TGTGCCAGCAGTGTTGGCCTACACCCTGCTAGCTCCTACGAGCAGTACTTC. As protein: CASSVGLHPASSYEQYF.

The gene calls are TRBV6-4 and TRBJ2-1; 13 bases are a match to TRBD2. Germline V CDR1 and CDR2: MRHNA, SNTAGT. The V and J ends lost 2 bases and 5 bases, in that order; junction bases with no gene match: 9. The CDR3 totals 18 residues. CDR3 in DNA: TGTGCCAGCAGTGACCCCCGACTAGCGGGGGGAGGGGACAATGAGCAGTTCTTC. Translation gives CASSDPRLAGGGDNEQFF.

The chain recombines TRBV7-9 with TRBJ2-5; 7 nucleotides agree with TRBD2. Germline assignment: CDR1 SEHNR and CDR2 FQNEAQ (reference sequence). The CDR3 consists of 13 residues. V lost 5 bases, J lost 3 bases, and 3 bases stayed unmatched. CDR3 sequence (DNA): TGTGCCAGCAGCCTCAGCGGGGAAGAGACCCAGTACTTC. Translation: CASSLSGEETQYF.

The chain uses TRBV30 and TRBJ1-1, with D possibly matching TRBD1 (5 bases). V dropped 8 bases and J dropped 6 bases, with 16 bases sitting between them. The CDR3 runs to 12 residues. The germline V gene has CDR1 GTSNPN and CDR2 SVGIG (reference sequence). The CDR3 is CAGKRQTPEAFF. CDR3 in DNA: TGTGCCGGCAAACGACAGACCCCTGAAGCTTTCTTT.

This chain links TRBV4-1 with TRBJ1-1; unclear D gene. The V end lost 3 bases, the J end lost 1 base, and 15 bases lay between the germline ends. This CDR3 is 16 amino acids long. Germline V gene lookup returns CDR1 MGHRA and CDR2 YSYEKL. The DNA for the CDR3 is TGCGCCAGCAGCCATCGGGTCGGCACTACGAACACTGAAGCTTTCTTT. As protein: CASSHRVGTTNTEAFF.

The chain employs TRBV7-9 and TRBJ1-1, with a possible D match to TRBD1 (6 bases). Germline-derived CDR1 and CDR2 are SEHNR and FQNEAQ (reference sequence). CDR3 length: 16 amino acids. V lost 1 base to trimming and J lost 5 bases, with 17 bases between them. DNA for the CDR3: TGTGCCAGCAGCTTAGTTATCGGGGGGGGCTGGACTGAAGCTTTCTTT. Its translation is CASSLVIGGGWTEAFF. Variable domain in full (rest from reference TRBV7-9 and TRBJ1-1): DTGVSQNPRHKITKRGQNVTFRCDPISEHNRLYWYRQTLGQGPEFLTYFQNEAQLEKSRLLSDRFSAERPKGSFSTLEIQRTEQGDSAMYLCASSLVIGGGWTEAFFGQGTRLTVV.

The chain uses TRBV28 and TRBJ1-5; tentative D call: TRBD1 (5 bases). V was clipped by 5 bases and J by 7 bases, with 12 bases between them. This CDR3 region has 13 residues. Germline CDR1 is MDHEN and CDR2 is SYDVKM. The CDR3: CASSPPGGQPQHF. CDR3 coding DNA: TGTGCCAGCAGTCCTCCCGGGGGACAGCCCCAGCATTTT.

The chain couples TRBV30 to TRBJ1-3, with 8 bases identical to TRBD1. CDR1 is GTSNPN and CDR2 is SVGIG in the germline V gene (reference sequence). Trimming took 7 bases from V and 4 from J; bases not matched to a gene: 9. This CDR3 has 14 residues. CDR3 bases: TGTGCCTCTCTAGGACAGGGCTCCGGAAACACCATATATTTT. Its protein is CASLGQGSGNTIYF.

This rearrangement joins TRBV28 to TRBJ2-7; TRBD1 matches 7 bases. Trimming cost V 7 bases and J 0 bases; bases outside gene matches: 9. The CDR3 spans 15 residues. Germline lookup yields CDR1 MDHEN and CDR2 SYDVKM. The CDR3 protein is CASKTRDSYSYEQYF. CDR3 DNA sequence: TGTGCCAGCAAGACCCGGGACAGTTACTCCTACGAGCAGTACTTC.

The chain couples TRBV19 to TRBJ1-4; no definite D call. V was pared by 4 bases and J by 0 bases, with 6 bases between. CDR1 is LNHDA and CDR2 is SQIVND in the germline V gene (reference sequence). This CDR3 has 14 residues. The chain's CDR3 is CASSNQATNEKLFF. The CDR3 nucleotides read TGTGCCAGTAGTAACCAGGCAACTAATGAAAAACTGTTTTTT.

The chain employs TRBV19 and TRBJ1-2, with D uncertain. The CDR3 is 13 amino acids. V was shortened by 7 bases and J by 1 base, with 10 bases between the two germline ends. Germline values: CDR1 LNHDA, CDR2 SQIVND (reference sequence). The CDR3 region has the DNA TGTGCCAGTAAGGAGGGCAGTAACTATGGCTACACCTTC. It codes for CASKEGSNYGYTF.